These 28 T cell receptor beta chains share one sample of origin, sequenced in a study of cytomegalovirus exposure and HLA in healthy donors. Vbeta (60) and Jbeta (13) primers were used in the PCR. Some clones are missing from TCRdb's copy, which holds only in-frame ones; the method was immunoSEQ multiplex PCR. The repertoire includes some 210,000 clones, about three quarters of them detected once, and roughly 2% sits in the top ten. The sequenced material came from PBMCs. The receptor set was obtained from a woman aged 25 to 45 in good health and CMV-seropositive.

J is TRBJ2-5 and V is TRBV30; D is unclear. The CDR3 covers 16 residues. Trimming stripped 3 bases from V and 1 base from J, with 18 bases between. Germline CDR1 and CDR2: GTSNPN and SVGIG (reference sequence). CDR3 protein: CAWRPGTHMLQETQYF. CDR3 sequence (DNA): TGTGCCTGGAGGCCAGGTACGCACATGCTCCAAGAGACCCAGTACTTC.

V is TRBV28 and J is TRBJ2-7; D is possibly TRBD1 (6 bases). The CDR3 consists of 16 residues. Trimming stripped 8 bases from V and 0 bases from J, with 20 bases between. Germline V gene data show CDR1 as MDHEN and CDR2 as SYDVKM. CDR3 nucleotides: TGTGCCAGCTCTGGCGCAGGGGCTGTCTTCTCCTACGAGCAGTACTTC. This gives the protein CASSGAGAVFSYEQYF. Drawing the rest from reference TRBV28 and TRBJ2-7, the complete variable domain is DVKVTQSSRYLVKRTGEKVFLECVQDMDHENMFWYRQDPGLGLRLIYFSYDVKMKEKGDIPEGYSVSREKKERFSLILESASTNQTSMYLCASSGAGAVFSYEQYFGPGTRLTVT.

The CDR3 is CASSQDHGGGLAGRGEQFF. In DNA, the CDR3 is TGTGCCAGCAGCCAAGATCATGGGGGGGGACTAGCGGGACGTGGTGAGCAGTTCTTC. This chain connects TRBV4-2 to TRBJ2-1, with 13 bases that match TRBD2. The CDR3 contains 19 residues. J was trimmed by 9 bases and V by 0 bases; bases with no gene match: 14. The germline V gene has CDR1 LGHNA and CDR2 YNFKEQ.

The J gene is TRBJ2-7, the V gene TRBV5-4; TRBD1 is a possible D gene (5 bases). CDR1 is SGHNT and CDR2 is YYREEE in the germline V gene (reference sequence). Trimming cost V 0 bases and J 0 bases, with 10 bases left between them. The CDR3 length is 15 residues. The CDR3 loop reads CASSLAQGPSYEQYF. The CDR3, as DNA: TGTGCCAGCAGCTTGGCTCAGGGCCCCTCCTACGAGCAGTACTTC.

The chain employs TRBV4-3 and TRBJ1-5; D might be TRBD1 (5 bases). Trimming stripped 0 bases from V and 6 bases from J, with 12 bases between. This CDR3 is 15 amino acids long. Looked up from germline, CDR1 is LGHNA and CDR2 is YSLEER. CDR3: CASSQDWRGTQPQHF. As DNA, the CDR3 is TGCGCCAGCAGCCAAGATTGGCGGGGGACTCAGCCCCAGCATTTT.

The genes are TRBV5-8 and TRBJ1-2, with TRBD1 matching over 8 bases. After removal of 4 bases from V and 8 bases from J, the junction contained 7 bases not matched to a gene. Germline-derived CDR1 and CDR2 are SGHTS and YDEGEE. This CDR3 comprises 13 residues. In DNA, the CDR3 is TGTGCCAGCAGCACGGACAGGGTTGACGGCTACACCTTC. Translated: CASSTDRVDGYTF.

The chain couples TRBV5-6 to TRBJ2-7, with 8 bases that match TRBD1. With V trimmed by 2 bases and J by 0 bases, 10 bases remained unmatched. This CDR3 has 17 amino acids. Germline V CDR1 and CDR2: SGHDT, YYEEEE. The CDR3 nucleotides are TGTGCCAGCAGCTTCCTCCCGACAGGGACAGGCTCCTACGAGCAGTACTTC. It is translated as CASSFLPTGTGSYEQYF.

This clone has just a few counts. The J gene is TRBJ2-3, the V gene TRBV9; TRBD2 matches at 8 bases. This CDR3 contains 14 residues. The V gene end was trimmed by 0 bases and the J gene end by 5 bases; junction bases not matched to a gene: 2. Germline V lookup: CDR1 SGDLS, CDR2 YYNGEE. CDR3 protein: CASSVAGRVDTQYF. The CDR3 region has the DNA TGTGCCAGCAGCGTAGCCGGGAGGGTAGATACGCAGTATTTT.

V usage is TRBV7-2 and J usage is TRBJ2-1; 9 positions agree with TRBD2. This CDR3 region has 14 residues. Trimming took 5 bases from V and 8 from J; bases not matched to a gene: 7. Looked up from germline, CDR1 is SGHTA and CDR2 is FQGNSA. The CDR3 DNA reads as TGTGCCAGCAGCCAGGGGGGGACTAGCCATGAGCAGTTCTTC. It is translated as CASSQGGTSHEQFF.

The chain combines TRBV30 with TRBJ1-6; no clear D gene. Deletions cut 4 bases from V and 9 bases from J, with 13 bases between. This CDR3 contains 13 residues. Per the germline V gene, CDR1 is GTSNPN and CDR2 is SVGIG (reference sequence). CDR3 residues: CAWTWVGSSPLHF. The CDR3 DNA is TGTGCCTGGACGTGGGTCGGGAGTTCACCCCTCCACTTT.

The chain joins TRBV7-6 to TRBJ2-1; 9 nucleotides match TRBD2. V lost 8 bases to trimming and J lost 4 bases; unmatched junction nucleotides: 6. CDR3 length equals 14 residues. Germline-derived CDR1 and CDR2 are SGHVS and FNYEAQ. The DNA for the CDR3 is TGTGCCAGCGGGCAAGCGGGGGGTTACAATGAGCAGTTCTTC. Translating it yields CASGQAGGYNEQFF.

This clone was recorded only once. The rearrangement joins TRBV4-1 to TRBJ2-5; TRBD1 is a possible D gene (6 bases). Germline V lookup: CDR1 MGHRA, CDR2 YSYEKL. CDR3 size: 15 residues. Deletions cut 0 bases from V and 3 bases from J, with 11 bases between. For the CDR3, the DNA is TGCGCCAGCAGCCAAGACGAGAACAGGGAAGAGACCCAGTACTTC. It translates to CASSQDENREETQYF.

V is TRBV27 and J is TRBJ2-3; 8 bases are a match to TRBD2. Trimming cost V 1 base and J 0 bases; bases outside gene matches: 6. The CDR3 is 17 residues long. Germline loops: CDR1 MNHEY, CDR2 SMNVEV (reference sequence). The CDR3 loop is CASSLYASGSSTDTQYF. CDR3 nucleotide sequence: TGTGCCAGCAGTTTATACGCCAGCGGGAGTAGCACAGATACGCAGTATTTT.

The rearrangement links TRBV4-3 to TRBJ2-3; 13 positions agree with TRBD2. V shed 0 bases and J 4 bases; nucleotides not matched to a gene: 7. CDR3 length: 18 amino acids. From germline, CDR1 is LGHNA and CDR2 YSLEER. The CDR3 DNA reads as TGCGCCAGCAGCCAAGATCTTAGGACTAGCGGGAGTTCAGATACGCAGTATTTT. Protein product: CASSQDLRTSGSSDTQYF.

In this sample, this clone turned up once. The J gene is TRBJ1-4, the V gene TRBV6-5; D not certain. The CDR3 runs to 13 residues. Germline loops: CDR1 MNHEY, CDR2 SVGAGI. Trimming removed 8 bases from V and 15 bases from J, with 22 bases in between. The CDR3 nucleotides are TGTGCCAGCTCTCCATCATGGCGGGGAAATATGTTTTTT. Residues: CASSPSWRGNMFF.

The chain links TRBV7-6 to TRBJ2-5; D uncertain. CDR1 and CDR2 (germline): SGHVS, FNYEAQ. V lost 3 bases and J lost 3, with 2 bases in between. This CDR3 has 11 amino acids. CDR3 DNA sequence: TGTGCCAGCAGCTTTAAAGAGACCCAGTACTTC. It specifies CASSFKETQYF.

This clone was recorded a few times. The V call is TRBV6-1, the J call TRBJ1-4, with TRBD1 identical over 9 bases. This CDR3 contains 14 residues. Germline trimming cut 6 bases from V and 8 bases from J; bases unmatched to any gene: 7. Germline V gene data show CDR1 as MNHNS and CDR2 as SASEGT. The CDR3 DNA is TGTGCCAGCAGACCCGGGACAGGGCACGAAAAACTGTTTTTT. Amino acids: CASRPGTGHEKLFF.

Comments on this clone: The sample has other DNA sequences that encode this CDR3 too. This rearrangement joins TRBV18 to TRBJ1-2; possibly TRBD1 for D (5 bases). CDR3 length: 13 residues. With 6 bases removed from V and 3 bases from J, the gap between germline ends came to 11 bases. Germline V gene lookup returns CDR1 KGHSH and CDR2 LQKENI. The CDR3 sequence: CASSPDSDYGYTF. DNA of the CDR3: TGTGCCAGCTCTCCTGACAGTGACTATGGCTACACCTTC.

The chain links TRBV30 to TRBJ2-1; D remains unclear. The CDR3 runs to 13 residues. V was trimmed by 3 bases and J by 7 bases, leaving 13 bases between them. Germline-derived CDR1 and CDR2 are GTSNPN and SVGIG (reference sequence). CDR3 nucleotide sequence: TGTGCCTGGAGGTTTGGTAGCATGAATGAGCAGTTCTTC. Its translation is CAWRFGSMNEQFF.

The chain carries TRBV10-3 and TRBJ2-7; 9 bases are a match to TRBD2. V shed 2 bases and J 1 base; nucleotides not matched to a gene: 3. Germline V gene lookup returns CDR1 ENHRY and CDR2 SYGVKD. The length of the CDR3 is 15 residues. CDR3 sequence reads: CAISEGLAGSYEQYF. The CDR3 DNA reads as TGTGCCATCAGTGAGGGGCTAGCGGGGTCCTACGAGCAGTACTTC.

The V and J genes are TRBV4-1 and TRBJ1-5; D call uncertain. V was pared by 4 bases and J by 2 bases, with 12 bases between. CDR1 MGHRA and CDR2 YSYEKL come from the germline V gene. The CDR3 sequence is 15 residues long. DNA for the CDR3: TGCGCCAGCAGCCTTGCCATGGGAGGCAATCAGCCCCAGCATTTT. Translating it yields CASSLAMGGNQPQHF.

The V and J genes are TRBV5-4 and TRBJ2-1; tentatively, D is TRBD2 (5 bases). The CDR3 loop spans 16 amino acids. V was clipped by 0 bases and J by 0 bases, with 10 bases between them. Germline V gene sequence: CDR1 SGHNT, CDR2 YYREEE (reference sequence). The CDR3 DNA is TGTGCCAGCAGCTTGGCGACTACACGCTCCTACAATGAGCAGTTCTTC. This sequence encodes CASSLATTRSYNEQFF.

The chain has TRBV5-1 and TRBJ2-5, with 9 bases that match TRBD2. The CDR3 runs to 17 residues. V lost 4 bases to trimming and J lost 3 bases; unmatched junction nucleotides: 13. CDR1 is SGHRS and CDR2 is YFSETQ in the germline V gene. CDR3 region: CASSPPGGSGGEETQYF. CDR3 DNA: TGCGCCAGCAGCCCCCCGGGTGGTAGCGGGGGAGAAGAGACCCAGTACTTC.

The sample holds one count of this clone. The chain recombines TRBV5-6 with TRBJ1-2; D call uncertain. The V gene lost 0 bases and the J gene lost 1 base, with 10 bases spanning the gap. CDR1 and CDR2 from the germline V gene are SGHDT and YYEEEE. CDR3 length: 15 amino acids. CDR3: CASSLAARYNYGYTF. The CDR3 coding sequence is TGTGCCAGCAGCTTGGCCGCCAGATATAACTATGGCTACACCTTC.

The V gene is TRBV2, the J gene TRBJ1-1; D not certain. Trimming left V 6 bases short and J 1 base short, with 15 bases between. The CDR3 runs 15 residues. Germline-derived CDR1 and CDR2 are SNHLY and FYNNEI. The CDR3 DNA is TGTGCCAGCAGCAAGGAGGGAAAGGGGAACACTGAAGCTTTCTTT. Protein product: CASSKEGKGNTEAFF.

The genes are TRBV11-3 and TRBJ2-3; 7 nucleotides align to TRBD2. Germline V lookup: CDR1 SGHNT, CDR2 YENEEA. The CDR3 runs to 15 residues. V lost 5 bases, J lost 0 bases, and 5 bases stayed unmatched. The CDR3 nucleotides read TGTGCCAGCAGCCCTGGGGGGGACAGCACAGATACGCAGTATTTT. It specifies CASSPGGDSTDTQYF.

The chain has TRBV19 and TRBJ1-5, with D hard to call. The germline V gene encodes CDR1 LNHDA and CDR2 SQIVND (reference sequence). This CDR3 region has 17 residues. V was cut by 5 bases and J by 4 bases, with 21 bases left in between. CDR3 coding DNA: TGTGCCAGTAGTCCTTTGACGGCGATACCCGGGAATCAGCCCCAGCATTTT. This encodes CASSPLTAIPGNQPQHF.

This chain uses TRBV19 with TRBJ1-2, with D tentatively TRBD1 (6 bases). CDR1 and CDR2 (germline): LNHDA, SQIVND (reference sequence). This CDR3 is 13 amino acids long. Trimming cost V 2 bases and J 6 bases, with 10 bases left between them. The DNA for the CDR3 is TGTGCCAGTAGTATAACAGGGTCTCATGGCTACACCTTC. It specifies CASSITGSHGYTF.